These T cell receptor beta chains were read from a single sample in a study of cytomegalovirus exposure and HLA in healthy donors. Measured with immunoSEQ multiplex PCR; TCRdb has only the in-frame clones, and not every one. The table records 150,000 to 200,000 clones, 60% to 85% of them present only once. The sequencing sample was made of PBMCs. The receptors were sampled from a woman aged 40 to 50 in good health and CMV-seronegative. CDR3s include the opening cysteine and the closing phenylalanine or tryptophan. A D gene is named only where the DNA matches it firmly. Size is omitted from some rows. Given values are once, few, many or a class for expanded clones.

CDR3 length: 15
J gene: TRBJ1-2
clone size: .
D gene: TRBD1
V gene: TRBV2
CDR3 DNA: TGTGCCAGCAGTGTTAGTCGGGACAGGGAGTATGGCTACACCTTC
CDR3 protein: CASSVSRDREYGYTF

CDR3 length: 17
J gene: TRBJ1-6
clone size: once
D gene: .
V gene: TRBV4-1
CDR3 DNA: TGCGCCAGCAGCCCCTCAACAAGGACAGTGAATAATTCACCCCTCCACTTT
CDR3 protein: CASSPSTRTVNNSPLHF

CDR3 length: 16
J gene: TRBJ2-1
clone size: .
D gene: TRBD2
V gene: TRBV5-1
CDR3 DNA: TGCGCCAGCATCCCCCCCCTAGCGGGGGGGCCGAATGAGCAGTTCTTC
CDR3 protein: CASIPPLAGGPNEQFF

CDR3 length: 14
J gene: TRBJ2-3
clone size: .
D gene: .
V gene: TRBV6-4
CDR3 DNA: TGTGCCAGCACCGAGACAGCTAGCACAGATACGCAGTATTTT
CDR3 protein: CASTETASTDTQYF

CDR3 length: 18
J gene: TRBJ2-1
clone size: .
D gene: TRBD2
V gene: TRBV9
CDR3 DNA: TGTGCCAGCAGCGTAGAAGGGCCAGCGGGGGCCGGGCGCAATGAGCAGTTCTTC
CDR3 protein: CASSVEGPAGAGRNEQFF

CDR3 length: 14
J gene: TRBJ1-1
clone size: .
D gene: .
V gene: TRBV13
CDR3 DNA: TGTGCCAGCAGCCGCCGACAGGTGAACACTGAAGCTTTCTTT
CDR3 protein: CASSRRQVNTEAFF

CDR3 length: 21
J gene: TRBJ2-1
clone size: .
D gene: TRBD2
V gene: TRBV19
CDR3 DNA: TGTGCCAGTAGTAGATTCCCCGGGACTAGCGGCGAACCTTCCCCCTCCAATGAGCAGTTCTTC
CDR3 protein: CASSRFPGTSGEPSPSNEQFF

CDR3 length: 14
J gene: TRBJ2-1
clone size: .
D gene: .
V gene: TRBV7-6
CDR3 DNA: TGTGCCAGCAGCTTACAGGGTGTCTACAATGAGCAGTTCTTC
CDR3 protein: CASSLQGVYNEQFF

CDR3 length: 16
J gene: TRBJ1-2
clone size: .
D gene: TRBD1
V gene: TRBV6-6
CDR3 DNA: TGTGCCAGCAGTTACTCGGGACAGGGGCCCTCTAGCGGCTACACCTTC
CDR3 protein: CASSYSGQGPSSGYTF

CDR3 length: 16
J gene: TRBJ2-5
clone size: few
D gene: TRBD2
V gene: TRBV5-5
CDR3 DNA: TGTGCCAGCAGCTTCCAATCGGGACTAGCGGGGGAGACCCAGTACTTC
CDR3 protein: CASSFQSGLAGETQYF

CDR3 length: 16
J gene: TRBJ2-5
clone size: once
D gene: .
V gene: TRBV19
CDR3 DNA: TGTGCCAGTAGTTTCTGGGTCGGGACAAACCAAGAGACCCAGTACTTC
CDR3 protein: CASSFWVGTNQETQYF

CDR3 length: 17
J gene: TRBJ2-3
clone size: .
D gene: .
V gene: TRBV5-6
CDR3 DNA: TGTGCCAGCAGCCGGGGGGTCAGGGGGCGCGGCACAGATACGCAGTATTTT
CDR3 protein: CASSRGVRGRGTDTQYF

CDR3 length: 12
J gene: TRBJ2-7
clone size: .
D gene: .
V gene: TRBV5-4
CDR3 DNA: TGTGCCAGCAGCAGGACAGACTACGAGCAGTACTTC
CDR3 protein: CASSRTDYEQYF

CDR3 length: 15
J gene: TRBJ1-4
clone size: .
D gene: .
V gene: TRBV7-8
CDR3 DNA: TGTGCCAGCAGTAATACAGGTGCAACTAATGAAAAACTGTTTTTT
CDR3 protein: CASSNTGATNEKLFF

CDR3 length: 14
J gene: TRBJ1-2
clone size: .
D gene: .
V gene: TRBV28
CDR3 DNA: TGTGCCAGCAGTTTAGGTCAGGGAAACTATGGCTACACCTTC
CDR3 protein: CASSLGQGNYGYTF